The present entry profiles one T cell receptor (beta chain) with its context. The same CDR3 is also encoded by other DNA sequences in this sample. Trimming removed 0 bases from V and 7 bases from J, with 7 bases in between. The CDR3 spans 13 residues. The germline V gene has CDR1 MDHEN and CDR2 SYDVKM. The data originate from a study of shared clonotypes between healthy human individuals. Produced via immunoSEQ multiplex PCR; TCRdb's table is partial and in-frame only. The top ten clones hold roughly 0.13% of a sample with some 2,400,000 clones, 95% of them seen once. The sample was naive CD4+ T cells sorted from blood. Regarding subset: CD45RA+ positively selected. The chain combines TRBV28 with TRBJ1-5; TRBD1 might be the D (5 bases). The source is a man aged 18 to 29 in good health. CDR3 DNA: TGTGCCAGCAGTTTATGGGGGGACCAGCCCCAGCATTTT. Translating it yields CASSLWGDQPQHF.